Sequencing of this TCR beta chain was carried out in a study of T cell changes during pregnancy in multiple sclerosis. Repertoires were generated with immunoSEQ multiplex PCR, while TCRdb's copy carries only in-frame clones and drops some. Of approximately 32,000 clones in the sample, roughly 91% were seen once. With 2 bases clipped from V and 3 bases from J, the junction kept 16 bases outside the gene matches. Germline V gene data show CDR1 as MGHRA and CDR2 as YSYEKL. This CDR3 is built from 19 residues. The input for sequencing was CD4+ T cells from peripheral blood mononuclear cells, taken in the second trimester of pregnancy. The chain employs TRBV4-1 and TRBJ2-7; TRBD1 matches at 10 bases. The clonotype was recovered from a female donor with multiple sclerosis, enrolled in a pregnancy study. CDR3 sequence: CASSQRAPAGTGANYEQYF. DNA of the CDR3: TGCGCCAGCAGCCAAAGAGCCCCCGCGGGGACAGGGGCCAACTACGAGCAGTACTTC.